Listed below are T cell receptor beta chains from one sample, sequenced in a study of T cells in Graves' hyperthyroidism and ophthalmopathy. TCRdb ran MiXCR on the multiplex PCR reads and lists one entry per CDR3 protein. The sample records 270,000 or so distinct CDR3 sequences, 20% to 25% being singletons. The sample taken for sequencing was blood. The receptors come from a man aged 35 to 55 with Graves' hyperthyroidism that later progressed to Graves' ophthalmopathy. Both conserved end residues are part of each CDR3. The order of the fields is CDR3 DNA, CDR3 protein, V gene, D gene, CDR3 length, J gene, clone size. D genes are given only for firm matches. Clone size, where shown, is once, few, many, or a class for clones that have expanded.

DNA: TGTGCCAGTAGTATCTACGGGGCGGTTTACTATGGCTACACCTTC
CDR3: CASSIYGAVYYGYTF
V: TRBV19
D: .
length: 15
J: TRBJ1-2
size: many

DNA: TGTGCCAGCCGACAGGGAGATCAGCCCCAGCATTTT
CDR3: CASRQGDQPQHF
V: TRBV18
D: TRBD1
length: 12
J: TRBJ1-5
size: many

DNA: TGCAGCCCCACGCGGGCTACGAACACTGAAGCTTTCTTT
CDR3: CSPTRATNTEAFF
V: TRBV29-1
D: .
length: 13
J: TRBJ1-1
size: many

DNA: TGTGCCAGCAGCGAAATGGACAGGGGCGAGCAGTACTTC
CDR3: CASSEMDRGEQYF
V: TRBV7-6
D: TRBD1
length: 13
J: TRBJ2-7
size: .

DNA: TGTGCCAGCAGTGAAGACGAGTTGAGACTCAAGAACACCGGGGAGCTGTTTTTT
CDR3: CASSEDELRLKNTGELFF
V: TRBV2
D: .
length: 18
J: TRBJ2-2
size: many

DNA: TGCAGTGCTAAAAAGGGGGGGTATGGCTACACCTTC
CDR3: CSAKKGGYGYTF
V: TRBV20-1
D: .
length: 12
J: TRBJ1-2
size: many

DNA: TGCAGCGGAAACCAGCCCCAGCATTTT
CDR3: CSGNQPQHF
V: TRBV29-1
D: .
length: 9
J: TRBJ1-5
size: many

DNA: TGTGCCAGCAGGGAAGGACAGGGACGGGAGCAGTACTTC
CDR3: CASREGQGREQYF
V: TRBV28
D: TRBD1
length: 13
J: TRBJ2-7
size: many

DNA: TGTGCCAGCAGGTCAGGACGGCAGACTGAAGCTTTCTTT
CDR3: CASRSGRQTEAFF
V: TRBV12-3/TRBV12-4
D: .
length: 13
J: TRBJ1-1
size: .

DNA: TGTGCCAGCAGCTCTAGCCAAAACTACGAGCAGTACTTC
CDR3: CASSSSQNYEQYF
V: TRBV7-9
D: .
length: 13
J: TRBJ2-7
size: many

DNA: TGTGCCAGCAGTGAGTTACAGGGAAGGAGGACTGAAGCTTTCTTT
CDR3: CASSELQGRRTEAFF
V: TRBV6-1
D: .
length: 15
J: TRBJ1-1
size: .